This TCR beta chain was observed in a study of CD8+CD57+ T cells in acquired aplastic anemia (dated 2018 in TCRdb). Describing the broader study: Extracted DNA from sorted CD4+ and CD8+ cells averaged approximately 3 ug, ranging from about 0.19 to 30 ug. A CD8+CD57+ expansion meant a frequency higher than the mean frequency seen in healthy subjects. Paper-wide results and their limitations: Nearly 30 CD8+ CDR3 sequences were found in both patients and controls but appeared to be highly expressed in patients and within the immunodominant clones of the patients. No significant difference in CD8+ Simpson's diversity was found between patients and healthy controls (P=0.060).

This clonotype came up many times. Its antigen has not been determined. Per-nucleotide qualities are absent, and no much larger clonotype sits a single base away. Trimming at the junction amounts to 3 bases on V and 12 bases on J, and the germline ends lie 9 bases apart. The CDR3 numbers 11 residues from cysteine through phenylalanine. The kept DNA is CDR3 alone, 33 bases in frame from the first base. TCR beta VDJ combination and CDR3 sequence profiling used genomic DNA as the template. TCR repertoire sequencing was run on an Illumina HiSeq 2000. Per the original workflow: Repertoire assessment relied on Simpson's diversity index, CDR3 size and DJ length profiles, and TRBV/TRBJ rearrangement plots. The most abundant DNA sequence in the deep sequencing data was taken as the immunodominant clone. CDR3 amino acid sequences were screened for sharing across subjects and were compared with published repertoires and the VDJdb database. TCRdb's own reprocessing of the public reads used fastp at Q25 and MiXCR and kept productive beta chains. Every entry covers one CDR3 protein and lists the most common genes and DNA from its rows. TCRdb, not the original authors, processed these V and J calls. For this sample the table gives 200,000 or so distinct CDR3 sequences, of which approximately 50% were detected only once. The top ten hold over 7.5% of the sample.

Expansion of CD8+CD57+ cells had been shown by flow cytometry in the patients chosen for sequencing. Every patient had severe acquired aplastic anemia, diagnosed using the International Study of Aplastic Anemia and Agranulocytosis and Camitta criteria. Patients had received no therapy at the time of blood sampling. In the study, sorted CD4+ and CD8+ blood T cells from patients with severe aplastic anemia and from healthy subjects underwent deep sequencing of TCR repertoires. In the USA, patient enrollment took place under clinicaltrials.gov protocols 00001620, 01623167, 00001397, 00071045, 00081523 and 00961064. Ficoll-Paque density gradient centrifugation was used to isolate peripheral blood mononuclear cells. Before DNA extraction, CD4+ and CD8+ T cells were sorted with FACS or magnetic beads.

The receptor was isolated from a human donor with aplastic anemia. Rearrangement joined TRBV12-3 or TRBV12-4 to TRBJ2-1, with the D gene call left open. The specimen sequenced was sorted CD4+, CD8+, or CD8+CD57+ T cells (not recorded which) from PBMCs. The CDR3 loop reads CASSLSSVQFF. The DNA sequence is given as TGTGCCAGCAGTTTGAGTTCGGTGCAGTTCTTC.